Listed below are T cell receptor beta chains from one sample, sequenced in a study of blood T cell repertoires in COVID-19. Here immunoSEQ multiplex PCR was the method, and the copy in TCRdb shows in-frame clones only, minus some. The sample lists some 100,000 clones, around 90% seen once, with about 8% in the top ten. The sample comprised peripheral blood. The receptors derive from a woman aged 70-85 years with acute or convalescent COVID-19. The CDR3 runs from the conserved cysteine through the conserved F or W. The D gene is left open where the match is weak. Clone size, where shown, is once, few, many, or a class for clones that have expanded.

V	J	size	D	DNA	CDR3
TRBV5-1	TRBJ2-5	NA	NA	TGCGCCAGCAGCCTAGCTGGGTCCACTGGGGAGACCCAGTACTTC	CASSLAGSTGETQYF
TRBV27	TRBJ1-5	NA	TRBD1	TGTGCCAGCAGTTCATCTCTCCCACCGGGACAGGGAGATCAGCCCCAGCATTTT	CASSSSLPPGQGDQPQHF
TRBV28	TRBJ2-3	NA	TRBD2	TGTGCCAGCAGTTTTTTTGGAGCGGGAGCCTACACAGATACGCAGTATTTT	CASSFFGAGAYTDTQYF
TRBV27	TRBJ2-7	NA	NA	TGTGCCAGCAGCACCACAGACAGAGCCTACGAGCAGTACTTC	CASSTTDRAYEQYF
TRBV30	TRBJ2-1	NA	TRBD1	TGTGCCTGGAGTGAACAGGGGTATGAGCAGTTCTTC	CAWSEQGYEQFF
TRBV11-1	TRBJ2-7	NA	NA	TGTGCCAGCAGCTTATTTCGGGGGTACGAGCAGTACTTC	CASSLFRGYEQYF
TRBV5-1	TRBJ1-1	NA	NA	TGCGCCAGCAGCTTGAGGTCCCCCGGGGGGCACACTGAAGCTTTCTTT	CASSLRSPGGHTEAFF
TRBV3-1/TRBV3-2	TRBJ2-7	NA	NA	TGTGCCAGCAGCCAGCGCTACGAGCAGTACTTC	CASSQRYEQYF
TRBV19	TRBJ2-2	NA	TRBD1	TGTGCCAGTAGTACAAGTATCAGGGGGACCGGGGAGCTGTTTTTT	CASSTSIRGTGELFF
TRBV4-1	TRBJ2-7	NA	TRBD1	TGCGCCAGCAGCCAAGATGGCAGGGGGCAGGTCGAGCAGTACTTC	CASSQDGRGQVEQYF
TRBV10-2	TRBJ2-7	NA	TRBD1	TGCGCCAGCAGTGAGTTGGCAGGGGGTTACGAGCAGTACTTC	CASSELAGGYEQYF
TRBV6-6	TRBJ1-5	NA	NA	TGTGCCAGCAGAGACGAGACTGGCCTTTCCAATCAGCCCCAGCATTTT	CASRDETGLSNQPQHF
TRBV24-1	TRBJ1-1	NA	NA	TGTGCCACCAGTACCGGGACTGATGGTGAAGCTTTCTTT	CATSTGTDGEAFF
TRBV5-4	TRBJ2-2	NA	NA	TGTGCCAGCAGCCGTGGGGCCATCTCCCCCGGGGAGCTGTTTTTT	CASSRGAISPGELFF
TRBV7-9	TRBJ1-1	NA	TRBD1	TGTGCCAGCAGCTTAGACGGCAGGGGGCGGACACTGAACACTGAAGCTTTCTTT	CASSLDGRGRTLNTEAFF
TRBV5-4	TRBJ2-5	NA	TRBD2	TGTGCCAGCAGCTACGGACTAGCGGGGGGCCAAGAGACCCAGTACTTC	CASSYGLAGGQETQYF
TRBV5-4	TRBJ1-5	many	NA	TGTGCCAGCAGCTCCGGAGTGGGTCAGCCCCAGCATTTT	CASSSGVGQPQHF
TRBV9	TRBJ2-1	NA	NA	TGTGCCAGCAGCGTAGGACTACCGGAAGGCAATGAGCAGTTCTTC	CASSVGLPEGNEQFF
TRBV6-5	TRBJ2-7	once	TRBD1	TGTGCCAGCAACCAAAGGGACAGTTACTACGAGCAGTACTTC	CASNQRDSYYEQYF
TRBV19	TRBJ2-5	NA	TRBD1	TGTGCCAGTAGTCCCCACCTTCCCGGGACAGGGGGACAGACCCAGTACTTC	CASSPHLPGTGGQTQYF
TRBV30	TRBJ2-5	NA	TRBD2	TGTGCCTGGAGTGTACTTAGCGGGGGGGCAAAGACCCAGTACTTC	CAWSVLSGGAKTQYF
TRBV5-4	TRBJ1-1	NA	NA	TGTGCCAGCAGCTTGGGTGGGGGGAGGTACACTGAAGCTTTCTTT	CASSLGGGRYTEAFF
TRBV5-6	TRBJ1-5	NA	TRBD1	TGTGCCAGCAGCTACTGGGGGACAGACAAGATTCAGCCCCAGCATTTT	CASSYWGTDKIQPQHF
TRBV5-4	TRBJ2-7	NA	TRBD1	TGTGCCAGCAGCACCGACGGACAGGGAAGACACGAGCAGTACTTC	CASSTDGQGRHEQYF
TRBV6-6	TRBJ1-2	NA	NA	TGTGCCAGCAGACTCGCTAACTATGGCTACACCTTC	CASRLANYGYTF
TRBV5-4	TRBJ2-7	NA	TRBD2	TGTGCCAGCAGCCCTTCACCCGGACTAGCGGGGGGCTACGAGCAGTACTTC	CASSPSPGLAGGYEQYF
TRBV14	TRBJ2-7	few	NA	TGTGCCAGCAGCCAACTGAGCGCACCTCCCTACGAGCAGTACTTC	CASSQLSAPPYEQYF
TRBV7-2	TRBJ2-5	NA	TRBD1	TGTGCCAGCAGCTTAGGACCGGGACAGCAAGAGACCCAGTACTTC	CASSLGPGQQETQYF
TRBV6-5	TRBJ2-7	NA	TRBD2	TGTGCCAGCAGCCTCGGGACTAGCGGGAGTTTCGAGCAGTACTTC	CASSLGTSGSFEQYF
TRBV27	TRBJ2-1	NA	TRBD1	TGTGCCAGCAGTCGGATAGGGGGCCATGAGCAGTTCTTC	CASSRIGGHEQFF
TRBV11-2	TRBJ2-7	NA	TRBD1	TGTGCCAGCAGCTTAGTCACAGGGGTCTACGAGCAGTACTTC	CASSLVTGVYEQYF
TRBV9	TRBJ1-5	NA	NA	TGTGCCAGCAGCGTAGGGGACAACAACAATCAGCCCCAGCATTTT	CASSVGDNNNQPQHF
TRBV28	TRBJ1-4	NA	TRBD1	TGTGCCAGCAGTCCACCCCCGAGGGGGCTATGGGAAAAACTGTTTTTT	CASSPPPRGLWEKLFF
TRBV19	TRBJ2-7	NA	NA	TGTGCCAGTAGTATTTCAGGGACCTACGAGCAGTACTTC	CASSISGTYEQYF
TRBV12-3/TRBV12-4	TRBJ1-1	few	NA	TGTGCCAGCAGTTTTTCTTCCACTGAAGCTTTCTTT	CASSFSSTEAFF
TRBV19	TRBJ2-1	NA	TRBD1	TGTGCCAGTAGACAGGGGAGCTCCTACAATGAGCAGTTCTTC	CASRQGSSYNEQFF
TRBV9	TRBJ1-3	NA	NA	TGTGCCAGCAGCGTAGACCCCATCCCAGCGAGCTCTGGAAACACCATATATTTT	CASSVDPIPASSGNTIYF
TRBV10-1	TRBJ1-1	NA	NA	TGCGCCAGCAGCCCGGTGGGCATGAACACTGAAGCTTTCTTT	CASSPVGMNTEAFF
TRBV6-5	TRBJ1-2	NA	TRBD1	TGTGCCAGCAGTTACTCGATAAAGGGACAGGGTTATGGCTACACCTTC	CASSYSIKGQGYGYTF
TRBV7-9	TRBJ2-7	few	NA	TGTGCCAGCAGCTTATCCCAGAGGGAGCAGTACTTC	CASSLSQREQYF
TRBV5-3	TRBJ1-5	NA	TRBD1	TGTGCCAGAAGCCTACGGACAGGGAATCAGCCCCAGCATTTT	CARSLRTGNQPQHF
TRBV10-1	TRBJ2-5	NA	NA	TGCGCCAGCAGTGAGAGTGCGGGGCTGGGGGAGACCCAGTACTTC	CASSESAGLGETQYF
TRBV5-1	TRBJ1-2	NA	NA	TGCGCCAGCAGCTTGGCCGCGACAGAAGTTAACTATGGCTACACCTTC	CASSLAATEVNYGYTF
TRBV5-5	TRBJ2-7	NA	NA	TGTGCCAGCAGCTTGACTAGCCTTCACTACGAGCAGTACTTC	CASSLTSLHYEQYF
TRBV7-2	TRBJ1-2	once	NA	TGTGCCAGCCCCCCCGGTCACGACAGCCTTTTTAACTATGGCTACACCTTC	CASPPGHDSLFNYGYTF
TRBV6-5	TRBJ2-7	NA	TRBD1	TGTGCCAGCAGGGACAGGGGGAACTACGAGCAGTACTTC	CASRDRGNYEQYF
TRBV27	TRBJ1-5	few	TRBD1	TGTGCCAGCAAGGGACAGATAAATCAGCCCCAGCATTTT	CASKGQINQPQHF
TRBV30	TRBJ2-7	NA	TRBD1	TGTGCCTGGAGTGAGGGGGCATCTAGCTACGAGCAGTACTTC	CAWSEGASSYEQYF
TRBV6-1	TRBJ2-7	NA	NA	TGTGCCAGCAGTGAAGACCGACAGTTGGTAATTGAGCAGTACTTC	CASSEDRQLVIEQYF
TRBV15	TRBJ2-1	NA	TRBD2	TGTGCCACCAGCAGGAAAGGGACTAGCGGGAGGTCCTACAATGAGCAGTTCTTC	CATSRKGTSGRSYNEQFF
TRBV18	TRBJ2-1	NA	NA	TGTGCCAGCTCACCACTGGCAAACGTTAATGAGCAGTTCTTC	CASSPLANVNEQFF
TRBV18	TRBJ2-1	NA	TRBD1	TGTGCCAGCTCACGGCTGACAGGGGACAATGAGCAGTTCTTC	CASSRLTGDNEQFF
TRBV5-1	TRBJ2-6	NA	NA	TGCGCCAGCAGCTTGGAACCTCAGGCTGGGGCCAACGTCCTGACTTTC	CASSLEPQAGANVLTF
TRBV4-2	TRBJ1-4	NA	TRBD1	TGTGCCAGCAGCCAAGATCTGGAAACAGGGGTTGGTGAAAAACTGTTTTTT	CASSQDLETGVGEKLFF
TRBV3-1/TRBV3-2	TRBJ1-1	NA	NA	TGTGCCAGCAGCCCTAACCAGGGCACTGAAGCTTTCTTT	CASSPNQGTEAFF
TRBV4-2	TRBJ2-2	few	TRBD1	TGTGCCAGCAGTCGGGGACAGGGACGGGACACCGGGGAGCTGTTTTTT	CASSRGQGRDTGELFF
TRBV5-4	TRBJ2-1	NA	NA	TGTGCCAGCAGCTTGCTCCAGGGGCCGGATGAGCAGTTCTTC	CASSLLQGPDEQFF
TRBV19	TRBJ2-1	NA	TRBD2	TGTGCCAGTCGCAAGACTAGCGGGAGGTACAATGAGCAGTTCTTC	CASRKTSGRYNEQFF
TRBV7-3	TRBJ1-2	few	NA	TGTGCCAGCAGCTTAACCCCCACGGGGGGGGGCTACACCTTC	CASSLTPTGGGYTF